This note documents a single T cell receptor beta chain sequence. No antigen is known for it. The data are from a study of graft-versus-host responses after intestinal transplantation. General study results and limits: Detection of GvH clones occurred in recipient marrow, and some had their first appearance in ileum or blood. Early post-transplant declines in HvG were associated with peak levels of circulating GvH clones.

Assay: immunoSEQ multiplex PCR; the TCRdb copy retains only in-frame clones and omits some. The sample includes under 150,000 clones, around 93% of them seen just once. V trimming: 5 bases; J trimming: 5 bases; junction bases outside the gene matches: 8. Germline lookup yields CDR1 GTSNPN and CDR2 SVGIG (reference sequence). This CDR3 is built from 14 residues. This receptor was obtained from a human donor who received an intestinal transplant. Source: unstimulated CD4+ T cells sorted from spleen or lymph node cells, taken before intestinal transplant. The chain carries TRBV30 and TRBJ1-2; TRBD1 agrees at 10 bases. DNA of the CDR3: TGTGCCTGGGGGACAGGGGTATATATATATGGCTACACCTTC. This encodes CAWGTGVYIYGYTF.